This section outlines one TCR beta chain sequence together with its context. This sample is drawn from a study of cytomegalovirus exposure and HLA in healthy donors. The CDR3 runs 15 residues. The V gene's germline CDR1 is SGHTA and CDR2 FQGNSA. Unmatched junction bases numbered 5, after V lost 2 bases and J lost 4 bases. PCR was performed using 60 Vbeta and 13 Jbeta primers. The protocol was immunoSEQ multiplex PCR, while the TCRdb copy is restricted to in-frame clones and leaves out a portion. The data show 110,000 or so clones, around 74% seen once. What was sequenced was PBMCs. The receptor's source is a man in his forties or fifties in good health and CMV-seronegative. The chain couples TRBV7-2 to TRBJ2-1; the match to TRBD2 covers 7 bases. DNA for the CDR3: TGTGCCAGCAGCTTACAGGCTAGCGGTTACAATGAGCAGTTCTTC. The encoded protein is CASSLQASGYNEQFF.